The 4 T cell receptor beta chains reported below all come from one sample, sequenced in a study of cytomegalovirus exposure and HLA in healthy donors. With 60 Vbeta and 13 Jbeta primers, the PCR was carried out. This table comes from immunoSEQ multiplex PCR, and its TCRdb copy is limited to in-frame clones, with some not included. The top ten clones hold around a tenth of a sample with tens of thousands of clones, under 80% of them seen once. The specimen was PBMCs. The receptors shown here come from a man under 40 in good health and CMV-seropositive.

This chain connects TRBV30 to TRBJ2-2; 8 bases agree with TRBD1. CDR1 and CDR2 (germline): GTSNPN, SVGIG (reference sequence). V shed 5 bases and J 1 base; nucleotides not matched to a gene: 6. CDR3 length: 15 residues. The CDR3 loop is CAWQPGQVNTGELFF. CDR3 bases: TGTGCCTGGCAGCCGGGACAGGTGAACACCGGGGAGCTGTTTTTT.

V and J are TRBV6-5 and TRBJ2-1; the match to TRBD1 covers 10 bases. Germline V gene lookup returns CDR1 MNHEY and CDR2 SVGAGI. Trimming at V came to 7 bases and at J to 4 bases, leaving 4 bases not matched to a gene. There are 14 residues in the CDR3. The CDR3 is CASTGQGDYNEQFF. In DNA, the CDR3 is TGTGCCAGCACCGGACAGGGGGATTACAATGAGCAGTTCTTC.

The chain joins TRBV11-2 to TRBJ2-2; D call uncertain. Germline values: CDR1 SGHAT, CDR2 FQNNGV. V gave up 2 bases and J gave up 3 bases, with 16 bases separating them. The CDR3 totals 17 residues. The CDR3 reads CASSLPYTRRDTGELFF. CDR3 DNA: TGTGCCAGCAGCTTACCCTATACCAGACGGGACACCGGGGAGCTGTTTTTT.

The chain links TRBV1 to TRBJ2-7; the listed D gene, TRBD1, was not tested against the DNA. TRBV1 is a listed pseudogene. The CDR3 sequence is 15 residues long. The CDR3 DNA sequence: TGCACCAGCAGCCAACCAGGGGGTCTATTCTACGAGCAGTACTTC. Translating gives CTSSQPGGLFYEQYF.